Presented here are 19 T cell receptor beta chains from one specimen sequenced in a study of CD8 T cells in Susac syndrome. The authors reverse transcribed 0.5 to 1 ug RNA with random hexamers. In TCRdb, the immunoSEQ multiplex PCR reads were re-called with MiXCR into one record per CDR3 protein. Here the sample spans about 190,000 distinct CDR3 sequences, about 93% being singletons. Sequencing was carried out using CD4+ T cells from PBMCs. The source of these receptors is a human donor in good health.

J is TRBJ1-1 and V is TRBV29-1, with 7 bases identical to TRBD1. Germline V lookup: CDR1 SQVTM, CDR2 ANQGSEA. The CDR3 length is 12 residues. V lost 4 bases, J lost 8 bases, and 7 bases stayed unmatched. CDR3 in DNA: TGCAGCGTTGTTCAAGGGGGCTGGGAAGCTTTCTTT. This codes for CSVVQGGWEAFF. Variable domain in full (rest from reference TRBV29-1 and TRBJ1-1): SAVISQKPSRDICQRGTSLTIQCQVDSQVTMMFWYRQQPGQSLTLIATANQGSEATYESGFVIDKFPISRPNLTFSTLTVSNMSPEDSSIYLCSVVQGGWEAFFGQGTRLTVV.

Here the CDR3 reads CASSETQVSYEQYF. The CDR3, as DNA: TGTGCCAGCAGTGAAACACAGGTCTCCTACGAGCAGTACTTC. The rearrangement uses TRBV6-1 and TRBJ2-7; tentatively, D is TRBD1 (5 bases). Trimming took off 2 bases at V and 0 bases at J, with 8 bases between the two ends. Germline V gives CDR1 MNHNS, CDR2 SASEGT. The CDR3 runs to 14 residues.

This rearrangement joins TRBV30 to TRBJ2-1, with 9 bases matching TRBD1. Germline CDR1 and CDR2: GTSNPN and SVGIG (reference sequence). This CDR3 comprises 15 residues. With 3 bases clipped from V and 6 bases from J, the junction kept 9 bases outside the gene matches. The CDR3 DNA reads TGTGCCTGGAGAAGGCGAGACAGGGGGGTCAATGAGCAGTTCTTC. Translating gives CAWRRRDRGVNEQFF.

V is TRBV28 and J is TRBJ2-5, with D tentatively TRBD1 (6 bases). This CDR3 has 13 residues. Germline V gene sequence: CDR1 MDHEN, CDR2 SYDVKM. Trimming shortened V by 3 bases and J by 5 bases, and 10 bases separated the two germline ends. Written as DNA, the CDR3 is TGTGCCAGCAGTTTCAGGGGTTTGGAGACCCAGTACTTC. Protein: CASSFRGLETQYF.

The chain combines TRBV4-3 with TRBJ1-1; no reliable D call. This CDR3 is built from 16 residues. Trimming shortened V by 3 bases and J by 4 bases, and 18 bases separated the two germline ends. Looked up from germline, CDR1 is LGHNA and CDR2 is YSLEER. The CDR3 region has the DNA TGCGCCAGCAGCCAGGAGCCGGGTTTCGGGCTCACTGAAGCTTTCTTT. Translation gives CASSQEPGFGLTEAFF.

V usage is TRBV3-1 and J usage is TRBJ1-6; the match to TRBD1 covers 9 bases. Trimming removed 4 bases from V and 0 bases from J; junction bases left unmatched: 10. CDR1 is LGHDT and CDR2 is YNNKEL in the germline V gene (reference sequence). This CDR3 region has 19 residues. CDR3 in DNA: TGTGCCAGCAGCCTGGACAGGGGAAGATCGAGCTCCTATAATTCACCCCTCCACTTT. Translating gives CASSLDRGRSSSYNSPLHF. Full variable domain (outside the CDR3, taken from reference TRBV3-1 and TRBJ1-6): DTAVSQTPKYLVTQMGNDKSIKCEQNLGHDTMYWYKQDSKKFLKIMFSYNNKELIINETVPNRFSPKSPDKAHLNLHINSLELGDSAVYFCASSLDRGRSSSYNSPLHFGNGTRLTVT.

CDR3 protein: CASFHRGQGRGTEAFF. For the CDR3, the DNA is TGTGCCAGTTTCCATCGGGGACAGGGGCGAGGGACTGAAGCTTTCTTT. The rearrangement uses TRBV19 and TRBJ1-1; 10 bases are shared with TRBD1. V shed 8 bases, J shed 5 bases, and the junction held 14 bases outside the gene matches. The CDR3 sequence is 16 residues long. Germline lookup yields CDR1 LNHDA and CDR2 SQIVND (reference sequence).

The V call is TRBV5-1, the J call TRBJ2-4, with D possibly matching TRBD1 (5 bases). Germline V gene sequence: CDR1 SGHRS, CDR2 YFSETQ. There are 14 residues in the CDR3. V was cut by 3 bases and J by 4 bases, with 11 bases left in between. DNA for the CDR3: TGCGCCAGCAGCTCACACGACAGTAAAAACATTCAGTACTTC. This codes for CASSSHDSKNIQYF.

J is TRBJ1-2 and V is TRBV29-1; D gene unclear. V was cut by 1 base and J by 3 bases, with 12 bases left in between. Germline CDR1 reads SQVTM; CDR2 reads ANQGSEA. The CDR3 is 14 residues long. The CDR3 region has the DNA TGCAGCGTTGAAGGTTTAGGAAGGTACTATGGCTACACCTTC. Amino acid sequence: CSVEGLGRYYGYTF.

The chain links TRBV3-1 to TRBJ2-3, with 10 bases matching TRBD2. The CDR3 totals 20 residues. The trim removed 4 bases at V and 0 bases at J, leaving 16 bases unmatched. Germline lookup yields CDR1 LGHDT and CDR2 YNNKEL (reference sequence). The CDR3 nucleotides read TGTGCCAGCAGCCTCGGTTTGTCAGCGGGGGGGCCGATAAGCACAGATACGCAGTATTTT. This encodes CASSLGLSAGGPISTDTQYF.

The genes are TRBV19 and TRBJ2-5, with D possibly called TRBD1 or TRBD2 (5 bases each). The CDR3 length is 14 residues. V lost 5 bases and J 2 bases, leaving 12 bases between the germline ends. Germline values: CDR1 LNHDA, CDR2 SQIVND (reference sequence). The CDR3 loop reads CASSFRDGQETQYF. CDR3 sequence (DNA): TGTGCCAGTAGTTTCCGGGACGGACAAGAGACCCAGTACTTC.

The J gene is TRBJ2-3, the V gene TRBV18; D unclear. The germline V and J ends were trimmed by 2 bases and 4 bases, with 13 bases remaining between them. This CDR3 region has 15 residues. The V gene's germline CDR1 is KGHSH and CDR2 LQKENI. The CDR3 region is CASSPATIGADTQYF. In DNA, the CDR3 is TGTGCCAGCTCACCAGCCACCATAGGAGCAGATACGCAGTATTTT.

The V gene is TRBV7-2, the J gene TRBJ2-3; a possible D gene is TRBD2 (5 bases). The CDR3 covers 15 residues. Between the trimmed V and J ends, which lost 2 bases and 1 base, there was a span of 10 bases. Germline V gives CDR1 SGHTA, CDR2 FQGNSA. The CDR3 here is CASSLMRARTDTQYF. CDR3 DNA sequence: TGTGCCAGCAGCTTAATGAGGGCCCGCACAGATACGCAGTATTTT. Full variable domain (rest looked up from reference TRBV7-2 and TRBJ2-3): GAGVSQSPSNKVTEKGKDVELRCDPISGHTALYWYRQSLGQGLEFLIYFQGNSAPDKSGLPSDRFSAERTGGSVSTLTIQRTQQEDSAVYLCASSLMRARTDTQYFGPGTRLTVL.

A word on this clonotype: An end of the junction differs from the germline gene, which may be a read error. Here the CDR3 reads CASSPAAGRYNEQFF. CDR3 sequence (DNA): TGTGCTAGCAGCCCCGCGGCAGGGCGATACAATGAGCAGTTCTTC. This chain uses TRBV7-7 with TRBJ2-1; possibly TRBD1 for D (5 bases). This CDR3 has 15 residues. Germline V lookup: CDR1 SSHAT, CDR2 FNYEAQ (reference sequence).

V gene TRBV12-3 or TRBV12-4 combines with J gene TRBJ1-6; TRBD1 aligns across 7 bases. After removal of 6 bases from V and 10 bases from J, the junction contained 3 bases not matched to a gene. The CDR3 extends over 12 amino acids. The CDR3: CASSTQGSPLHF. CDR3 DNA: TGTGCCAGCAGCACACAGGGGTCACCCCTCCACTTT.

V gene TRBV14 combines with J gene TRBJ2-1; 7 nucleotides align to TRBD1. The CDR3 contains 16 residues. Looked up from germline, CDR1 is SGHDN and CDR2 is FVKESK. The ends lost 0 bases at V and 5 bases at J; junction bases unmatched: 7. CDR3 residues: CASSQEAYRGHNEQFF. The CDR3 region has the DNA TGTGCCAGCAGCCAAGAGGCCTACAGGGGCCACAATGAGCAGTTCTTC.

This CDR3 is CAIRTDREETQYF. CDR3 DNA sequence: TGTGCCATCAGGACGGACAGGGAAGAGACCCAGTACTTC. The rearrangement links TRBV10-3 to TRBJ2-5, with TRBD1 matching 8 bases. With 6 bases clipped from V and 3 bases from J, the junction kept 3 bases outside the gene matches. The CDR3 runs 13 residues. Germline CDR1 reads ENHRY; CDR2 reads SYGVKD.

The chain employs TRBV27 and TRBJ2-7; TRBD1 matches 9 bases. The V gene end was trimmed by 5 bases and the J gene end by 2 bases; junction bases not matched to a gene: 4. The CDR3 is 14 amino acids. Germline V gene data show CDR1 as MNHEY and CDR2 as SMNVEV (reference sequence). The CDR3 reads CASSRQGGTYEQYF. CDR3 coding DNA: TGTGCCAGCAGTCGACAGGGGGGTACCTACGAGCAGTACTTC.

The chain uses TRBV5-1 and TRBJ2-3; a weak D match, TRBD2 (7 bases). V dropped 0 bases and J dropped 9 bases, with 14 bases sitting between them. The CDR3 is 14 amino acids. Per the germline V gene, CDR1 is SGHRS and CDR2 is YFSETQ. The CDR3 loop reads CASSLAAGARTQYF. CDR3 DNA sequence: TGCGCCAGCAGCTTGGCCGCGGGGGCCAGGACGCAGTATTTT.